These 14 T cell receptor beta chains were sequenced from one sample in a study of blood T cell repertoires in COVID-19. The method was immunoSEQ multiplex PCR; TCRdb's version includes in-frame clones alone and lacks a portion of them. The sample records 140,000 or so clones, more than 75% being singletons. Sequencing input: peripheral blood. The receptors here all came from a human donor in a cohort sampled during active COVID-19.

This clone appeared a few times. This sequence joins TRBV28 and TRBJ2-1; TRBD1 might be the D (5 bases). Germline V lookup: CDR1 MDHEN, CDR2 SYDVKM. The CDR3 is made up of 13 amino acids. V was trimmed by 6 bases and J by 4 bases, leaving 10 bases between them. CDR3 in amino acids: CASRGPTYNEQFF. The CDR3 nucleotides read TGTGCCAGCAGGGGGCCCACTTACAATGAGCAGTTCTTC.

The V call is TRBV28, the J call TRBJ1-1; perhaps TRBD1 as D (5 bases). The germline V gene encodes CDR1 MDHEN and CDR2 SYDVKM. Between the trimmed V and J ends, which lost 11 bases and 0 bases, there was a span of 16 bases. CDR3 length: 14 amino acids. The CDR3 loop reads CASRGGQLNTEAFF. The CDR3 nucleotides are TGTGCCTCACGGGGGGGTCAACTGAACACTGAAGCTTTCTTT.

V is TRBV4-2 and J is TRBJ2-2; 12 bases align to TRBD2. In germline, CDR1 is LGHNA, CDR2 YNFKEQ. Germline trimming cut 4 bases from V and 1 base from J; bases unmatched to any gene: 4. This CDR3 has 17 amino acids. This CDR3 reads CASSPVLAGGNTGELFF. The DNA of the CDR3 is TGTGCCAGCAGCCCAGTACTAGCGGGAGGGAACACCGGGGAGCTGTTTTTT.

This clone was observed a few times. The chain joins TRBV11-3 to TRBJ2-7, with TRBD1 matching over 10 bases. The CDR3 runs 14 residues. In germline, CDR1 is SGHNT, CDR2 YENEEA. With V trimmed by 3 bases and J by 3 bases, 2 bases remained unmatched. The CDR3 sequence is CASSFRDRGYEQYF. DNA of the CDR3: TGTGCCAGCAGCTTCCGGGACAGGGGCTACGAGCAGTACTTC.

V is TRBV28 and J is TRBJ1-3, with 8 positions matching TRBD1. CDR3 size: 13 residues. The trim removed 6 bases at V and 5 bases at J, leaving 3 bases unmatched. CDR1 MDHEN and CDR2 SYDVKM come from the germline V gene. The CDR3 nucleotides are TGTGCCAGCAGGGACAGGGCGAGAAACACCATATATTTT. Translated: CASRDRARNTIYF.

The chain carries TRBV3-1 (or the pseudogene TRBV3-2) and TRBJ2-3, with D perhaps matching TRBD2 (6 bases). The V gene lost 5 bases and the J gene lost 0 bases, with 12 bases spanning the gap. CDR1 and CDR2 (germline): LGHDT, YNNKEL (reference sequence). This CDR3 region has 15 residues. DNA for the CDR3: TGTGCCAGCAGCTCTCTAGCGATTAGCACAGATACGCAGTATTTT. Protein: CASSSLAISTDTQYF.

V and J are TRBV12-5 and TRBJ2-6; tentative D call: TRBD2 (5 bases). There are 15 residues in the CDR3. Germline V gene lookup returns CDR1 LGHNT and CDR2 FRNRAP. V was shortened by 6 bases and J by 0 bases, with 9 bases between the two germline ends. As DNA, the CDR3 is TGTGCTAGTGGCGCCGGGAACTCTGGGGCCAACGTCCTGACTTTC. Translating it yields CASGAGNSGANVLTF.

V is TRBV11-2 and J is TRBJ2-5; TRBD2 aligns across 8 bases. The junction had 9 bases not matched to a gene; V was cut back by 5 bases and J by 4 bases. The CDR3 contains 15 residues. CDR1 is SGHAT and CDR2 is FQNNGV in the germline V gene. CDR3 loop: CASSRRGGERETQYF. The CDR3 DNA is TGTGCCAGCAGCCGTCGGGGGGGGGAACGAGAGACCCAGTACTTC.

This clone was seen only once. The chain couples TRBV12-5 to TRBJ2-3, with 13 positions matching TRBD2. The CDR3 runs 17 residues. After removal of 2 bases from V and 1 base from J, the junction contained 3 bases not matched to a gene. Germline V gene sequence: CDR1 LGHNT, CDR2 FRNRAP. CDR3 nucleotides: TGTGCTAGTGGTTTGCATGGGACTAGCGGGGGCACAGATACGCAGTATTTT. Its translation is CASGLHGTSGGTDTQYF. Supplemented by reference TRBV12-5 and TRBJ2-3, the full variable domain reads DARVTQTPRHKVTEMGQEVTMRCQPILGHNTVFWYRQTMMQGLELLAYFRNRAPLDDSGMPKDRFSAEMPDATLATLKIQPSEPRDSAVYFCASGLHGTSGGTDTQYFGPGTRLTVL.

The J gene is TRBJ2-7, the V gene TRBV30; possible D gene TRBD2, 5 bases. The V gene's germline CDR1 is GTSNPN and CDR2 SVGIG (reference sequence). The germline V and J ends were trimmed by 5 bases and 0 bases, with 8 bases remaining between them. The CDR3 runs to 12 residues. The CDR3 is CAWWGDSYEQYF. CDR3 in DNA: TGTGCCTGGTGGGGAGACTCCTACGAGCAGTACTTC.

The rearrangement uses TRBV23-1 and TRBJ1-6; 9 nucleotides agree with TRBD1. TRBV23-1 carries the ORF label, with uncertain function. The ends lost 4 bases at V and 9 bases at J; junction bases unmatched: 16. This CDR3 spans 18 amino acids. The CDR3 reads CASSLYAGQGLRSSPLHF. The CDR3 bases are TGCGCCAGCAGTCTGTACGCCGGACAGGGGCTTCGAAGTTCACCCCTCCACTTT.

This clone was observed a single time. The J gene is TRBJ2-7, the V gene TRBV3-1 (or the pseudogene TRBV3-2); TRBD2 matches at 7 bases. CDR3 size: 13 residues. With V trimmed by 4 bases and J by 6 bases, 6 bases remained unmatched. Germline CDR1 reads LGHDT; CDR2 reads YNNKEL (reference sequence). The CDR3 nucleotides read TGTGCCAGCAGCCCGGGACTATTCGGCGAGCAGTACTTC. Translated: CASSPGLFGEQYF.

This chain joins TRBV7-2 and TRBJ2-7; possibly TRBD2 for D (5 bases). The germline V and J ends were trimmed by 0 bases and 1 base, with 10 bases remaining between them. The CDR3 loop spans 15 amino acids. The germline gives CDR1 SGHTA, CDR2 FQGNSA. Here the CDR3 reads CASSLAGRTSYEQYF. DNA for the CDR3: TGTGCCAGCAGCTTAGCGGGTCGGACTTCCTACGAGCAGTACTTC.

J is TRBJ2-3 and V is TRBV10-3, with 14 bases matching TRBD2. Trimming took 8 bases from V and 2 from J; bases not matched to a gene: 12. Germline V gene sequence: CDR1 ENHRY, CDR2 SYGVKD. CDR3 length: 18 residues. CDR3 coding DNA: TGTGCCATCGCCCCGCTGACTAGCGGGGGGGCGGTCACAGATACGCAGTATTTT. It codes for CAIAPLTSGGAVTDTQYF.